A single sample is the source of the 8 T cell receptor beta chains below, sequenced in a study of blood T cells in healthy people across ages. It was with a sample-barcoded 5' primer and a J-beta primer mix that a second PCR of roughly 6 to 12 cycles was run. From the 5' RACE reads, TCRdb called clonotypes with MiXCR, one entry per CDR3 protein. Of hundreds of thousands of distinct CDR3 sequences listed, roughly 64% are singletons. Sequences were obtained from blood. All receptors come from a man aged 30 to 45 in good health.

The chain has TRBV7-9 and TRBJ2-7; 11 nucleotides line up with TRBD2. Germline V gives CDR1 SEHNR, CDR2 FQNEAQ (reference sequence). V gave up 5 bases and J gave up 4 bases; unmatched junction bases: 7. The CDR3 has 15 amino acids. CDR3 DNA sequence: TGTGCCAGCAGCCTACCTAGCGGGAGGACTTACGAGCAGTACTTC. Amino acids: CASSLPSGRTYEQYF.

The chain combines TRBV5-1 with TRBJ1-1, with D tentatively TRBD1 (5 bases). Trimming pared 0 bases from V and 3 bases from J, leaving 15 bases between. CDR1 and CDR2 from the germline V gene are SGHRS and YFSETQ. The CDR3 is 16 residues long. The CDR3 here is CASSLAPRVGYTEAFF. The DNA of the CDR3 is TGCGCCAGCAGCTTGGCCCCCAGGGTAGGGTACACTGAAGCTTTCTTT. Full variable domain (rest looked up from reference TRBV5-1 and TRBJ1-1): KAGVTQTPRYLIKTRGQQVTLSCSPISGHRSVSWYQQTPGQGLQFLFEYFSETQRNKGNFPGRFSGRQFSNSRSEMNVSTLELGDSALYLCASSLAPRVGYTEAFFGQGTRLTVV.

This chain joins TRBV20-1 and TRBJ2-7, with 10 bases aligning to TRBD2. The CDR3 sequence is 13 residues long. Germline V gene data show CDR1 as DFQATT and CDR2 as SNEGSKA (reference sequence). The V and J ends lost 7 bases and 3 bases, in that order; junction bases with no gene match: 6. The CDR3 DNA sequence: TGCAGTGTGTTGGCTAGCGGGAGCTACGAGCAGTACTTC. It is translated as CSVLASGSYEQYF.

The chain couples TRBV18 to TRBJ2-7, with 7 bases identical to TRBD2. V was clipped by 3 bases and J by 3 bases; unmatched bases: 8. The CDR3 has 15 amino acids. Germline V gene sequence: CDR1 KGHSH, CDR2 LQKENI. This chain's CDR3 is CASSPEGLPGYEQYF. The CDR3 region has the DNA TGTGCCAGCTCACCCGAGGGACTACCCGGCTACGAGCAGTACTTC.

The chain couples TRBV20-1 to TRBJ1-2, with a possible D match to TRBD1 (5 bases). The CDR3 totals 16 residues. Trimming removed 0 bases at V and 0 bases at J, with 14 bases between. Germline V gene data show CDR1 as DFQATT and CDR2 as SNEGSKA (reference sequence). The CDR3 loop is CSARDPRDGANYGYTF. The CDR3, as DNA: TGCAGTGCTAGAGATCCTCGGGACGGAGCTAACTATGGCTACACCTTC.

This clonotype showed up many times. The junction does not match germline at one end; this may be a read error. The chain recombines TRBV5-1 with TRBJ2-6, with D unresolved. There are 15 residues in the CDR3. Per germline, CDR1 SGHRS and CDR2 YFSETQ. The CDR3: CASSLDGSGANVLTF. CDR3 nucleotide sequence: TGTGCCAGCAGCTTAGATGGGTCTGGGGCCAACGTCCTGACTTTC. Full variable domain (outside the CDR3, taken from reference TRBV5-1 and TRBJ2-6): KAGVTQTPRYLIKTRGQQVTLSCSPISGHRSVSWYQQTPGQGLQFLFEYFSETQRNKGNFPGRFSGRQFSNSRSEMNVSTLELGDSALYLCASSLDGSGANVLTFGAGSRLTVL.

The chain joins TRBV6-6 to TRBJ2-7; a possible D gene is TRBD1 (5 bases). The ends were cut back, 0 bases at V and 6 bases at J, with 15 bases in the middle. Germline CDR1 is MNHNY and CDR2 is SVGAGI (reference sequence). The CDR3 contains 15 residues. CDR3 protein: CASSYSMKGAVEQYF. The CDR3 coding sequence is TGTGCCAGCAGTTACTCGATGAAAGGGGCAGTCGAGCAGTACTTC.

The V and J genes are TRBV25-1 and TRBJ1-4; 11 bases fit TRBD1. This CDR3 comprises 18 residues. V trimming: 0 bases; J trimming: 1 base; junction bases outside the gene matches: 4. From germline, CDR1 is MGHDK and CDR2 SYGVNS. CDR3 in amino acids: CASSEYRGTGGTNEKLFF. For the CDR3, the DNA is TGTGCCAGCAGTGAATATAGAGGGACAGGGGGAACTAATGAAAAACTGTTTTTT.